These T cell receptor beta chains were read from a single sample in a study of blood T cell repertoires in COVID-19. Produced via immunoSEQ multiplex PCR; TCRdb's table is partial and in-frame only. The sample lists approximately 80,000 clones; 70% to 90% were seen once. The sequencing sample was made of peripheral blood. These receptors were obtained from a woman at least 80 years old with acute or convalescent COVID-19. Both conserved end residues are part of each CDR3. The D gene is left open where the match is weak.

v_call: TRBV28
d_call: TRBD1
j_call: TRBJ1-2
cdr3_aa: CASSPPRGRGYTF
cdr3_nt: TGTGCCAGCAGTCCCCCTAGGGGGCGAGGCTACACCTTC

v_call: TRBV6-5
d_call: -
j_call: TRBJ2-3
cdr3_aa: CATLPRGGMGRTQYF
cdr3_nt: TGTGCCACCCTACCAAGGGGGGGGATGGGGCGTACGCAGTATTTT

v_call: TRBV5-4
d_call: TRBD1
j_call: TRBJ2-7
cdr3_aa: CASSPRTGDFHEQYF
cdr3_nt: TGTGCCAGCAGCCCACGGACAGGCGATTTTCACGAGCAGTACTTC

v_call: TRBV7-2
d_call: TRBD2
j_call: TRBJ2-5
cdr3_aa: CASSPSSQRGETQYF
cdr3_nt: TGTGCCAGCAGCCCCAGCTCCCAGCGGGGTGAGACCCAGTACTTC

v_call: TRBV28
d_call: -
j_call: TRBJ1-1
cdr3_aa: CASSRTVNTEAFF
cdr3_nt: TGTGCCAGCAGTCGAACAGTCAACACTGAAGCTTTCTTT

v_call: TRBV7-2
d_call: TRBD1
j_call: TRBJ1-2
cdr3_aa: CASSSTGQGQGYTF
cdr3_nt: TGTGCCAGCAGCTCCACGGGACAGGGTCAAGGCTACACCTTC

v_call: TRBV9
d_call: -
j_call: TRBJ1-2
cdr3_aa: CASSVDEGSYGYTF
cdr3_nt: TGTGCCAGCAGCGTAGATGAGGGTTCCTATGGCTACACCTTC

v_call: TRBV19
d_call: TRBD1
j_call: TRBJ1-1
cdr3_aa: CASRADRGLYTEAFF
cdr3_nt: TGTGCCAGTAGAGCTGACAGGGGGTTGTACACTGAAGCTTTCTTT

v_call: TRBV5-4
d_call: -
j_call: TRBJ1-2
cdr3_aa: CASSLQGDLYGYTF
cdr3_nt: TGTGCCAGCAGCTTACAGGGAGATCTCTATGGCTACACCTTC

v_call: TRBV4-1
d_call: TRBD1
j_call: TRBJ1-2
cdr3_aa: CASSQPGTGGQGYTF
cdr3_nt: TGCGCCAGCAGCCAACCCGGGACAGGGGGCCAAGGCTACACCTTC

v_call: TRBV9
d_call: -
j_call: TRBJ2-1
cdr3_aa: CASSTPQGIEQFF
cdr3_nt: TGTGCCAGCAGCACCCCTCAGGGGATTGAGCAGTTCTTC